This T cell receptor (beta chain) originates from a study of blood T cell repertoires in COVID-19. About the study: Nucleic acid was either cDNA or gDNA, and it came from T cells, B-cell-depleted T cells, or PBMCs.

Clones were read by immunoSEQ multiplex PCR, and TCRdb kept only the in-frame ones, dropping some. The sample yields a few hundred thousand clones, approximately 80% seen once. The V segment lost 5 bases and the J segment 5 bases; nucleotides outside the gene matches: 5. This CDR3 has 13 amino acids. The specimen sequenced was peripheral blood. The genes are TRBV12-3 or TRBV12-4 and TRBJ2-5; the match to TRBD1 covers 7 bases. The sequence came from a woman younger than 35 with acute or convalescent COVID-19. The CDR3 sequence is CASSHTGAETQYF. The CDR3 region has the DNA TGTGCCAGCAGTCACACAGGGGCGGAGACCCAGTACTTC.